This T cell receptor beta chain was identified during a study of OX40 agonist ivuxolimab in advanced cancers. Study-level information: Patients were dosed with the agonistic anti-OX40 (CD134) antibody ivuxolimab.

This clone was found once. Its antigen is still unknown. V was clipped by 4 bases and J by 3 bases, with 14 bases between them. Germline CDR1 and CDR2: SGDLS and YYNGEE. The CDR3 extends over 15 amino acids. Whole-study results and caveats: Among expanded peripheral T cells, antigen specificity went undetermined.

Assay: immunoSEQ multiplex PCR; the TCRdb copy retains only in-frame clones and omits some. The repertoire includes 30,000 to 45,000 clones, 65% to 80% of them detected once, and roughly an eighth sits in the top ten. Excluded were patients having autoimmune disease history or systemic immunosuppression. This specimen was CD4+ or CD8+ T cells sorted from blood, taken in a trial of the OX40 agonist ivuxolimab. This sequence originates from an adult with an advanced solid tumor such as melanoma, head and neck, liver or kidney cancer. The V call is TRBV9, the J call TRBJ2-1; D assignment may be TRBD1 or TRBD2 (6 bases each). The CDR3 sequence: CASSRLQGGYNEQFF. The CDR3 nucleotides are TGTGCCAGCAGCCGCTTACAGGGAGGCTACAATGAGCAGTTCTTC.